Below are 2 T cell receptor beta chains sequenced from a single sample in a study of blood T cells in healthy people across ages. Primed by a sample-barcoded 5' primer and a J-beta primer mix, a second PCR proceeded for roughly 6 to 12 cycles. TCRdb analysed the 5' RACE reads with MiXCR anew, one entry per CDR3 protein. Of 1.4 million or so distinct CDR3 sequences in the sample, around 40% were seen once. Sequencing was performed on blood. The receptor source for this set is a woman younger than 30 in good health.

The chain uses TRBV7-8 and TRBJ2-5; 9 bases line up with TRBD2. With V trimmed by 5 bases and J by 1 base, 8 bases remained unmatched. The CDR3 extends over 16 amino acids. The V gene's germline CDR1 is SGHVS and CDR2 FQNEAQ. CDR3 loop: CASSHRLAGVQETQYF. In nucleotides, the CDR3 is TGTGCCAGCAGCCATCGATTAGCGGGAGTCCAAGAGACCCAGTACTTC.

This clonotype has just a few counts. J is TRBJ2-7 and V is TRBV7-9, with D perhaps matching TRBD2 (5 bases). The CDR3 has 13 residues. The V end was cut by 7 bases, the J end by 2 bases, with 12 bases between. Germline V gene sequence: CDR1 SEHNR, CDR2 FQNEAQ (reference sequence). This CDR3 is CASTIGKPYEQYF. The CDR3 nucleotides read TGTGCCAGCACCATCGGGAAGCCCTACGAGCAGTACTTC.